The following is a T cell receptor (beta chain) sequence with its context. Its target is not known. This specimen belongs to a study of siplizumab effects on memory and regulatory T cells. Study observations and caveats: There were only a minor fraction of alloreactive clones that mapped to unstimulated subsets. The mean Treg-derived percentage of mappable alloreactive CD4+ clones was approximately 70% with siplizumab compared with about 27% in controls. The suppressive capacity of proliferating Tregs from siplizumab cultures remained unconfirmed. Naive T cells looked more diverse than memory cells, and they looked like major contributors to the alloresponse.

The data were produced by immunoSEQ multiplex PCR, yet TCRdb's version contains in-frame clones alone and is incomplete. This table has more than 95,000 clones, over 90% appearing once. This CDR3 is 16 amino acids long. The sequenced material came from Tregs sorted from blood. The source is a human donor in good health. The chain couples TRBV12-2 to TRBJ1-2. TRBV12-2 is a pseudogene locus. The CDR3 region has the DNA TGTGCAAGTCGCTTATGGATTTTGGGGGAACTATATGGCTACACCTTC. Translating it yields CASRLWILGELYGYTF.